Given below is one T cell receptor (beta chain) in context. The antigen remains undetermined. TCRdb reworked the 5' RACE reads into one entry per CDR3 protein, no DNA. This repertoire comprises about 410,000 distinct CDR3 sequences; its ten largest clones make up about 10%. The source of the sample is a study of T cells expressing NK-cell markers. Study-wide findings and caveats: Nothing established the HCMV specificity of expanded NKG2C+ T cell clones. The leading position in the CD3+CD56-NKG2C+ fraction of several donors also went to these clonotypes.

The clonotype was recovered from a woman in her 50s in good health. The sequenced sample was blood T cells: a sorted CD56 or NKG2C T cell subset, CD4+ or CD8+ T cells, or bulk PBMC T cells (not recorded which).

The CDR3 loop reads CASSLAGSTYNSPLHF. The rearrangement uses TRBV12-3 or TRBV12-4 and TRBJ1-6. CDR3 length: 16 residues.